This entry lists 29 T cell receptor beta chains sequenced from one sample in a study of early T cells in non-severe SARS-CoV-2 infection. TCRdb ran MiXCR on the 5' RACE reads and lists one entry per CDR3 protein. The table records about 97,000 distinct CDR3 sequences, 10% to 15% of them present only once. Sequencing used whole blood. Source of these receptors: an adult who was a healthcare worker with PCR-confirmed SARS-CoV-2 infection or an uninfected control (not recorded which).

This clonotype was counted at least ten times. As DNA, the CDR3 is TGTGCCAGCAGATTATTTGAGCAGTACTTC. Its protein product is CASRLFEQYF. The chain uses TRBV2 and TRBJ2-7; no clear D. The CDR3 spans 10 residues. Germline V gene lookup returns CDR1 SNHLY and CDR2 FYNNEI. Trimming pared 6 bases from V and 7 bases from J, leaving 7 bases between.

This clonotype was seen more than once but under ten times. This chain connects TRBV20-1 to TRBJ2-7; no clear D. Germline CDR1 and CDR2: DFQATT and SNEGSKA (reference sequence). The CDR3 spans 12 residues. V lost 3 bases, J lost 4 bases, and 10 bases lay in between. CDR3 residues: CSASPDPYEQYF. DNA of the CDR3: TGCAGTGCTAGCCCCGATCCTTACGAGCAGTACTTC.

This clonotype occurred many times. The rearrangement links TRBV20-1 to TRBJ2-5, with unresolved D. The V end lost 6 bases, the J end lost 5 bases, and 13 bases lay between the germline ends. CDR3 length: 12 residues. The germline CDR1 and CDR2 sequences are DFQATT and SNEGSKA (reference sequence). The CDR3 coding sequence is TGCAGTGCCCGCTACGCTCGGGAGACCCAGTACTTC. It specifies CSARYARETQYF.

Details on this clonotype: This could be a read error, since a much larger clone is one nucleotide away. V gene TRBV7-6 combines with J gene TRBJ2-5; the D is unclear. The V and J ends lost 0 bases and 5 bases respectively, with 7 bases between them. The CDR3 is made up of 13 amino acids. Germline CDR1 and CDR2: SGHVS and FNYEAQ. CDR3 in amino acids: CASSLAVAETQYF. Here the CDR3 DNA reads TGTGCCAGCAGCTTAGCGGTGGCGGAGACCCAGTACTTC.

This clonotype appeared a single time. V is TRBV6-5 and J is TRBJ2-1, with TRBD2 identical over 7 bases. The CDR3 has 15 residues. The germline V gene has CDR1 MNHEY and CDR2 SVGAGI. J lost 3 bases, V lost 6 bases, and 8 bases had no gene match. CDR3 residues: CASSLAVPDYNEQFF. The CDR3, as DNA: TGTGCCAGCAGCCTAGCGGTTCCTGACTACAATGAGCAGTTCTTC.

This clonotype was observed at least ten times. The CDR3 is CASSKGTGTDTQYF. DNA of the CDR3: TGTGCCAGCAGTAAAGGGACGGGAACAGATACGCAGTATTTT. The V call is TRBV28, the J call TRBJ2-3; either TRBD1 or TRBD2 may fit D (5 bases each). The germline V and J ends were trimmed by 5 bases and 3 bases, with 12 bases remaining between them. Germline-derived CDR1 and CDR2 are MDHEN and SYDVKM. The CDR3 sequence is 14 residues long.

The rearrangement links TRBV28 to TRBJ1-1; D possibly corresponds to TRBD1 (6 bases). There are 13 residues in the CDR3. Germline assignment: CDR1 MDHEN and CDR2 SYDVKM. Trimming removed 3 bases from V and 6 bases from J, with 11 bases in between. The CDR3 loop is CASSFTHRAEAFF. The CDR3, as DNA: TGTGCCAGCAGTTTTACCCACAGGGCTGAAGCTTTCTTT.

This clonotype was seen many times. The chain is built from TRBV4-1 and TRBJ1-5; D possibly corresponds to TRBD1 (5 bases). Trimming stripped 4 bases from V and 1 base from J, with 14 bases between. The CDR3 consists of 16 residues. CDR1 is MGHRA, CDR2 YSYEKL, per germline. CDR3 sequence: CASSRSPGSSNQPQHF. The CDR3 region has the DNA TGCGCCAGCAGCCGTTCTCCAGGGAGCAGCAATCAGCCCCAGCATTTT.

The chain carries TRBV11-2 and TRBJ2-7, with TRBD2 identical over 12 bases. The CDR3 loop spans 18 amino acids. V dropped 6 bases and J dropped 2; count of bases not matched to a gene: 14. From germline, CDR1 is SGHAT and CDR2 FQNNGV. The CDR3 DNA reads as TGTGCCAGCAGGTCGGGACTAGCGGGCAAGAAACCACCCTACGAGCAGTACTTC. Amino acids: CASRSGLAGKKPPYEQYF.

CDR3 sequence: CASSEGGTGLVEQYF. CDR3 DNA sequence: TGTGCCAGCAGCGAGGGGGGGACAGGGTTGGTCGAGCAGTACTTC. The genes are TRBV7-8 and TRBJ2-7, with 9 bases matching TRBD1. In germline, CDR1 is SGHVS, CDR2 FQNEAQ. CDR3 length: 15 amino acids. Unmatched junction bases numbered 11, after V lost 5 bases and J lost 6 bases.

In its sample, this clonotype was seen a few times. This chain links TRBV4-2 with TRBJ1-2; the D gene is possibly TRBD1 (6 bases). Trimming removed 4 bases at V and 8 bases at J, with 17 bases between. In germline, CDR1 is LGHNA, CDR2 YNFKEQ. The CDR3 runs 14 residues. This chain's CDR3 is CASSPGGGAQGYTF. Written as DNA, the CDR3 is TGTGCCAGCAGCCCCGGGGGGGGGGCGCAGGGCTACACCTTC.

This clonotype has ten or more counts. This sequence joins TRBV7-2 and TRBJ2-3, with a weak D call TRBD2 (6 bases). Germline loops: CDR1 SGHTA, CDR2 FQGNSA. The CDR3 has 14 amino acids. Between the trimmed V and J ends, which lost 1 base and 7 bases, there was a span of 12 bases. The CDR3 reads CASSLGQRANTQYF. In DNA, the CDR3 is TGTGCCAGCAGCTTAGGCCAGCGGGCCAATACGCAGTATTTT.

This clonotype was seen repeatedly, ten times or more. The chain uses TRBV28 and TRBJ2-1; TRBD2 agrees at 9 bases. The V gene's germline CDR1 is MDHEN and CDR2 SYDVKM. V dropped 6 bases and J dropped 4; count of bases not matched to a gene: 7. This CDR3 region has 15 residues. The DNA for the CDR3 is TGTGCCAGCAGCGATAGCGGGAGAGGTTACAATGAGCAGTTCTTC. This codes for CASSDSGRGYNEQFF.

In this sample, this clonotype turned up many times. The chain combines TRBV5-8 with TRBJ1-1; D ambiguous. Trimming pared 2 bases from V and 0 bases from J, leaving 2 bases between. This CDR3 has 12 residues. CDR1 and CDR2 from the germline V gene are SGHTS and YDEGEE. The CDR3 sequence is CASSLLNTEAFF. CDR3 DNA sequence: TGTGCCAGCAGCTTATTGAACACTGAAGCTTTCTTT.

CDR3 coding DNA: TGTGCCAGCAGCTTTCCAGGCCAGGGGACCCAGTACTTC. Translating it yields CASSFPGQGTQYF. This chain joins TRBV7-2 and TRBJ2-5; a possible D gene is TRBD1 (5 bases). The CDR3 is made up of 13 amino acids. The V gene's germline CDR1 is SGHTA and CDR2 FQGNSA. Trimming pared 3 bases from V and 7 bases from J, leaving 12 bases between.

This clonotype was counted ten times or more. The chain recombines TRBV9 with TRBJ2-1, with 7 nucleotides matching TRBD2. With 0 bases clipped from V and 0 bases from J, the junction kept 3 bases outside the gene matches. Germline CDR1 SGDLS, CDR2 YYNGEE. The CDR3 has 16 amino acids. The CDR3 sequence is CASSVAGGISYNEQFF. Written as DNA, the CDR3 is TGTGCCAGCAGCGTAGCGGGGGGAATCTCCTACAATGAGCAGTTCTTC.

The chain recombines TRBV28 with TRBJ2-5; 9 bases align to TRBD2. Germline CDR1 reads MDHEN; CDR2 reads SYDVKM. The CDR3 is made up of 16 amino acids. V was clipped by 6 bases and J by 5 bases; unmatched bases: 13. CDR3 in amino acids: CASRGLAPSRAETQYF. The DNA for the CDR3 is TGTGCCAGCAGAGGACTAGCGCCTAGCCGGGCGGAGACCCAGTACTTC.

This clonotype is termed medium-sized. This chain uses TRBV5-4 with TRBJ2-7; a weak D match, TRBD1 (5 bases). CDR3 length equals 15 residues. Germline values: CDR1 SGHNT, CDR2 YYREEE (reference sequence). The V end was cut by 3 bases, the J end by 5 bases, with 18 bases between. Written as DNA, the CDR3 is TGTGCCAGCAGCTCATCCCGTGGTCAGGGCCACGAGCAGTACTTC. It is translated as CASSSSRGQGHEQYF. The full variable domain, rest sourced from reference TRBV5-4 and TRBJ2-7, is ETGVTQSPTHLIKTRGQQVTLRCSSQSGHNTVSWYQQALGQGPQFIFQYYREEENGRGNFPPRFSGLQFPNYSSELNVNALELDDSALYLCASSSSRGQGHEQYFGPGTRLTVT.

This clonotype was seen a few times. The J gene is TRBJ2-1, the V gene TRBV7-9, with unresolved D. CDR3 size: 15 residues. Trimming took 3 bases from V and 0 from J, leaving 9 bases between them. Germline V gene data show CDR1 as SEHNR and CDR2 as FQNEAQ (reference sequence). The CDR3 region is CASSFKLSSYNEQFF. The DNA for the CDR3 is TGTGCCAGCAGCTTTAAACTCAGCTCCTACAATGAGCAGTTCTTC.

V is TRBV6-1 and J is TRBJ2-1; 11 bases fit TRBD2. The ends lost 6 bases at V and 7 bases at J; junction bases unmatched: 8. CDR3 length: 15 amino acids. Germline CDR1 MNHNS, CDR2 SASEGT. CDR3 DNA: TGTGCCAGCAGGGGACTAGCGGACCTAGGTAATGAGCAGTTCTTC. It yields the protein CASRGLADLGNEQFF.

This clonotype was found many times. This chain connects TRBV7-8 to TRBJ2-1, with 7 nucleotides matching TRBD2. The V gene end was trimmed by 0 bases and the J gene end by 4 bases; junction bases not matched to a gene: 6. CDR1 and CDR2 (germline): SGHVS, FQNEAQ. The CDR3 is made up of 16 amino acids. CDR3 residues: CASSLARTRSYNEQFF. The CDR3 coding sequence is TGTGCCAGCAGCTTAGCGAGGACTAGATCTTACAATGAGCAGTTCTTC.

This chain uses TRBV4-1 with TRBJ2-1, with 16 bases that match TRBD2. V was pared by 6 bases and J by 7 bases, with 0 bases of the junction left unmatched. Germline V gene lookup returns CDR1 MGHRA and CDR2 YSYEKL. CDR3 length: 14 residues. CDR3 sequence (DNA): TGCGCCAGCAGGGGACTAGCGGGAGGGAATGAGCAGTTCTTC. It encodes CASRGLAGGNEQFF.

This clonotype came up a few times. This chain uses TRBV7-9 with TRBJ1-1; D call uncertain. Germline V gene data show CDR1 as SEHNR and CDR2 as FQNEAQ (reference sequence). The CDR3 spans 15 residues. With 8 bases removed from V and 5 bases from J, the gap between germline ends came to 21 bases. The CDR3 sequence is CASHLPRRPLTEAFF. CDR3 sequence (DNA): TGTGCCAGCCACCTCCCCAGGCGGCCCCTGACTGAAGCTTTCTTT.

Only one count was recorded for this clonotype. This clone may be a read error of a much larger clone one base away. The conserved final phenylalanine or tryptophan is absent from the CDR3, which likely points to a read error. The DNA is omitted, as the CDR3 cannot be located on it reliably, and the CDR3 follows TCRdb's listing. This chain uses TRBV7-7 with TRBJ2-7; the table's TRBD1 call for D was not verified on the DNA. The CDR3 is 13 residues long, counting both termini. Germline lookup yields CDR1 SSHAT and CDR2 FNYEAQ (reference sequence). The chain's CDR3 is CASSLVRAGELYL.

The genes are TRBV27 and TRBJ1-4; D not resolved. The CDR3 has 13 amino acids. Trimming removed 6 bases at V and 7 bases at J, with 12 bases between. The germline V gene has CDR1 MNHEY and CDR2 SMNVEV (reference sequence). The DNA for the CDR3 is TGTGCCAGCAGCTGGGGTTCGGGTGAAAAACTGTTTTTT. Translating it yields CASSWGSGEKLFF.

This clonotype was seen a few times. The chain has TRBV29-1 and TRBJ2-7; a possible D gene is TRBD2 (5 bases). V lost 5 bases, J lost 1 base, and 15 bases lay in between. The CDR3 runs 14 residues. Germline V gene lookup returns CDR1 SQVTM and CDR2 ANQGSEA. CDR3 nucleotides: TGCAGCGTTAATCTAGCCTTGGGATCCTACGAGCAGTACTTC. Amino acid sequence: CSVNLALGSYEQYF.

This clonotype showed up many times. This chain joins TRBV7-2 and TRBJ1-1; D ambiguous. V was cut by 2 bases and J by 8 bases, with 9 bases left in between. The CDR3 spans 12 residues. CDR1 is SGHTA, CDR2 FQGNSA, per germline. CDR3 residues: CASSLSIGEAFF. The CDR3 nucleotides are TGTGCCAGCAGCTTATCTATCGGGGAAGCTTTCTTT.

The table lists this clonotype with many counts. V gene TRBV7-6 combines with J gene TRBJ1-1, with D hard to call. CDR3 size: 15 residues. Trimming shortened V by 4 bases and J by 4 bases, and 16 bases separated the two germline ends. The germline V gene has CDR1 SGHVS and CDR2 FNYEAQ. In DNA, the CDR3 is TGTGCCAGCAGCTCGGGAGTGGGTGGGAGCACTGAAGCTTTCTTT. It specifies CASSSGVGGSTEAFF.

This clonotype appeared once. A much larger clone lies a single base off, so this may be a read error. V is TRBV27 and J is TRBJ1-1, with 7 positions matching TRBD1. Germline V lookup: CDR1 MNHEY, CDR2 SMNVEV (reference sequence). The CDR3 loop spans 12 amino acids. The CDR3 reads CVSYRGGTEAFF. CDR3 DNA: TGTGTCAGCTACAGGGGAGGGACTGAAGCTTTCTTT.